This is a list of T cell receptor beta chains from one sample in a study of blood T cell repertoires in COVID-19. Here immunoSEQ multiplex PCR was the method, and the copy in TCRdb shows in-frame clones only, minus some. The sample records some 350,000 clones, about 89% being singletons. Sequenced sample: peripheral blood. The receptors derive from a woman aged 50 to 60 with COVID-19, enrolled during active disease. CDR3s include the opening cysteine and the closing phenylalanine or tryptophan. The D gene is left open where the match is weak. Clone size, where shown, is once, few, many, or a class for clones that have expanded.

TRBJ2-7	TRBV11-2	NA	17	NA	CASSLPVAGTSSYEQYF	TGTGCCAGCAGCTTACCCGTCGCCGGGACAAGCTCCTACGAGCAGTACTTC
TRBJ2-2	TRBV5-1	TRBD2	16	once	CASSSTSGINTGELFF	TGCGCCAGCAGTTCAACTAGCGGGATTAACACCGGGGAGCTGTTTTTT
TRBJ1-1	TRBV2	NA	12	NA	CASSEREAEAFF	TGTGCCAGCAGTGAACGGGAAGCTGAAGCTTTCTTT
TRBJ1-1	TRBV9	NA	14	NA	CASSVTTGSPEAFF	TGTGCCAGCAGCGTGACCACAGGGTCGCCTGAAGCTTTCTTT
TRBJ1-5	TRBV6-2/TRBV6-3	TRBD1	16	NA	CASSYSGGGGNQPQHF	TGTGCCAGCAGTTACTCAGGAGGGGGCGGCAATCAGCCCCAGCATTTT
TRBJ2-7	TRBV18	TRBD1	15	few	CASSRPGTAIYEQYF	TGTGCCAGCTCTCGGCCGGGGACAGCTATCTACGAGCAGTACTTC
TRBJ2-7	TRBV18	NA	16	NA	CASSPPRSEASYEQYF	TGTGCCAGCTCACCACCGCGGAGTGAAGCGTCCTACGAGCAGTACTTC
TRBJ1-1	TRBV27	NA	15	NA	CASSYREGLNTEAFF	TGTGCCAGCAGTTACAGGGAAGGACTGAACACTGAAGCTTTCTTT
TRBJ2-3	TRBV19	NA	15	NA	CASSSRGGSKDTQYF	TGTGCCAGTAGTTCTAGGGGGGGTTCGAAAGATACGCAGTATTTT
TRBJ2-1	TRBV11-3	TRBD2	16	NA	CASSLRLAGLYNEQFF	TGTGCCAGCAGCCTAAGACTAGCGGGGTTATACAATGAGCAGTTCTTC
TRBJ2-3	TRBV19	TRBD1	13	NA	CASSSRQGDTQYF	TGTGCCAGTAGTTCACGACAGGGTGATACGCAGTATTTT
TRBJ2-7	TRBV12-3/TRBV12-4	TRBD2	12	NA	CASLGGAYEQYF	TGTGCCTCCCTCGGGGGGGCCTACGAGCAGTACTTC
TRBJ2-1	TRBV9	NA	15	NA	CASSVASGLNNEQFF	TGTGCCAGCAGCGTAGCTTCCGGACTCAACAATGAGCAGTTCTTC
TRBJ1-6	TRBV27	NA	13	NA	CASSWLADSPLHF	TGTGCCAGCAGTTGGCTAGCCGATTCACCCCTCCACTTT
TRBJ2-3	TRBV27	TRBD2	17	NA	CASSRLLAGSFTDTQYF	TGTGCCAGCAGTCGTTTACTAGCGGGATCCTTCACAGATACGCAGTATTTT
TRBJ2-3	TRBV5-1	NA	14	NA	CASSIGLITDTQYF	TGCGCCAGCAGCATCGGACTGATCACAGATACGCAGTATTTT
TRBJ1-2	TRBV6-6	NA	16	NA	CASSSGSARANYGYTF	TGTGCCAGCAGTTCGGGATCTGCGCGGGCTAACTATGGCTACACCTTC
TRBJ2-5	TRBV18	NA	14	NA	CASSLNRERETQYF	TGTGCCAGCTCCCTTAACAGGGAGCGAGAGACCCAGTACTTC
TRBJ2-7	TRBV5-1	TRBD2	17	NA	CASSLIWDSGRTYEQYF	TGCGCCAGCAGCTTGATATGGGATAGCGGGAGAACCTACGAGCAGTACTTC
TRBJ2-1	TRBV12-5	NA	11	NA	CASGFNYEQFF	TGTGCTAGTGGTTTTAATTATGAGCAGTTCTTC
TRBJ1-5	TRBV6-5	TRBD1	15	NA	CASHSGDRGGQPQHF	TGTGCCAGCCATTCCGGGGACAGGGGCGGACAGCCCCAGCATTTT
TRBJ2-1	TRBV6-6	TRBD1	14	NA	CATRQGAPYNEQFF	TGTGCCACCAGACAGGGGGCCCCCTACAATGAGCAGTTCTTC
TRBJ2-3	TRBV30	NA	12	NA	CAWSPEGRLQYF	TGTGCCTGGAGTCCTGAAGGGAGACTGCAGTATTTT
TRBJ1-1	TRBV19	TRBD1	12	NA	CASSGQGSEAFF	TGTGCCAGTAGTGGACAGGGTTCAGAAGCTTTCTTT
TRBJ1-1	TRBV29-1	NA	14	few	CSVADTGMNTEAFF	TGCAGCGTGGCGGACACGGGCATGAACACTGAAGCTTTCTTT
TRBJ2-7	TRBV18	NA	15	NA	CASSPRGAVLDEQYF	TGTGCCAGCTCACCTCGCGGGGCAGTTCTGGACGAGCAGTACTTC
TRBJ2-5	TRBV5-4	NA	17	NA	CASSRGGAGGFRETQYF	TGTGCCAGCAGCCGGGGCGGGGCAGGGGGGTTTAGAGAGACCCAGTACTTC
TRBJ1-5	TRBV15	TRBD1	15	NA	CATSRDRQGGQPQHF	TGTGCCACCAGCAGAGATCGACAGGGTGGCCAGCCCCAGCATTTT
TRBJ2-1	TRBV13	TRBD2	19	NA	CASVRLAGDPVDYYNEQFF	TGTGCCAGCGTCAGACTAGCGGGGGATCCGGTGGATTATTACAATGAGCAGTTCTTC